One and the same sample provided the 20 T cell receptor beta chains below, sequenced in a study of early T cells in non-severe SARS-CoV-2 infection. MiXCR, applied by TCRdb to the 5' RACE reads, yields one record per CDR3 protein. The sample records tens of thousands of distinct CDR3 sequences, roughly a tenth being singletons. The input for sequencing was whole blood, taken at baseline. These receptors came from an adult who was a healthcare worker with PCR-confirmed SARS-CoV-2 infection or an uninfected control (not recorded which).

This clonotype was recorded many times. The gene calls are TRBV12-3 or TRBV12-4 and TRBJ1-3, with D perhaps TRBD1 (5 bases). This CDR3 has 15 amino acids. The V end lost 3 bases, the J end lost 0 bases, and 9 bases lay between the germline ends. The CDR3 protein is CASSFGGASGNTIYF. The CDR3 nucleotides read TGTGCCAGCAGTTTTGGCGGGGCCTCTGGAAACACCATATATTTT.

V is TRBV20-1 and J is TRBJ2-3; possible D gene TRBD1, 6 bases. The CDR3 extends over 16 amino acids. Trimming removed 1 base at V and 5 bases at J, with 19 bases between. Germline V CDR1 and CDR2: DFQATT, SNEGSKA (reference sequence). For the CDR3, the DNA is TGCAGTGCTAGAGTAGGGGGTAGAATATACGTAGATACGCAGTATTTT. Its protein is CSARVGGRIYVDTQYF.

This clonotype was observed at least ten times. This rearrangement joins TRBV12-3 or TRBV12-4 to TRBJ1-1; no clear D gene. CDR3 length: 13 residues. The V end was cut by 6 bases, the J end by 4 bases, with 12 bases between. CDR3 nucleotide sequence: TGTGCCAGCAGGGCCGGGGTTCCCACTGAAGCTTTCTTT. This translates into CASRAGVPTEAFF.

At least ten counts were recorded for this clonotype. This chain uses TRBV4-2 with TRBJ2-7, with 8 bases fitting TRBD1. Losses at the gene ends were 4 bases for V and 3 bases for J; bases not matched to a gene: 8. There are 15 residues in the CDR3. Germline loops: CDR1 LGHNA, CDR2 YNFKEQ. The DNA of the CDR3 is TGTGCCAGCAGCCCCCAAGGACAGGGAAACTACGAGCAGTACTTC. Amino acids: CASSPQGQGNYEQYF.

V gene TRBV18 combines with J gene TRBJ2-1, with TRBD2 matching 8 bases. The junction had 5 bases not matched to a gene; V was cut back by 2 bases and J by 5 bases. The V gene's germline CDR1 is KGHSH and CDR2 LQKENI. CDR3 size: 15 residues. As DNA, the CDR3 is TGTGCCAGCTCACCAAGCGGGAGTCCAAACAATGAGCAGTTCTTC. Translation gives CASSPSGSPNNEQFF.

This clonotype was observed a handful of times. The chain joins TRBV25-1 to TRBJ2-7; possibly TRBD1 for D (6 bases). The CDR3 contains 12 residues. Germline V gene sequence: CDR1 MGHDK, CDR2 SYGVNS. Trimming took off 5 bases at V and 8 bases at J, with 13 bases between the two ends. CDR3 loop: CASSPPGDKQYF. The CDR3 DNA reads as TGTGCCAGCAGTCCTCCTGGGGACAAGCAGTACTTC.

The rearrangement uses TRBV7-9 and TRBJ1-2; 8 bases fit TRBD1. The CDR3 extends over 18 amino acids. Germline V lookup: CDR1 SEHNR, CDR2 FQNEAQ (reference sequence). Trimming took 5 bases from V and 5 from J; bases not matched to a gene: 19. The CDR3 loop is CASSIPSLTGAVLYGYTF. DNA of the CDR3: TGTGCCAGCAGCATACCCTCTTTGACAGGGGCGGTTTTGTATGGCTACACCTTC.

This clonotype was seen only a few times. The chain combines TRBV30 with TRBJ2-3; 9 bases are shared with TRBD2. Germline CDR1 is GTSNPN and CDR2 is SVGIG (reference sequence). V lost 0 bases and J lost 0; bases outside the gene matches: 4. The length of the CDR3 is 16 residues. The CDR3 DNA reads as TGTGCCTGGAGTGTTGGGACTAGCACGAGCACAGATACGCAGTATTTT. Encoded protein: CAWSVGTSTSTDTQYF. The variable domain in full, completed from reference TRBV30 and TRBJ2-3, reads SQTIHQWPATLVQPVGSPLSLECTVEGTSNPNLYWYRQAAGRGLQLLFYSVGIGQISSEVPQNLSASRPQDRQFILSSKKLLLSDSGFYLCAWSVGTSTSTDTQYFGPGTRLTVL.

The table lists this clonotype with a few counts. The CDR3 DNA sequence: TGCAGTGCTAGAGCGAACTCTGGGGGCGGGAGGGCCGAGGAGCAGTTCTTC. Translated: CSARANSGGGRAEEQFF. The genes are TRBV20-1 and TRBJ2-1; 9 bases line up with TRBD2. The CDR3 length is 17 residues. The germline gives CDR1 DFQATT, CDR2 SNEGSKA (reference sequence). J gave up 10 bases and V 1 base, and 17 bases lay outside the gene matches.

This clonotype came up many times. This chain joins TRBV2 and TRBJ1-1; 12 bases are a match to TRBD1. J lost 5 bases, V lost 5 bases, and 6 bases had no gene match. The germline CDR1 and CDR2 sequences are SNHLY and FYNNEI. There are 15 residues in the CDR3. CDR3 DNA sequence: TGTGCCAGCAGTAAGGGACAGGGGGCCCGGACTGAAGCTTTCTTT. The encoded protein is CASSKGQGARTEAFF.

This clonotype came up a few times. The rearrangement links TRBV5-6 to TRBJ2-1; D is tentatively TRBD1 or TRBD2 (5 bases each). The CDR3 spans 13 residues. Trimming removed 5 bases from V and 9 bases from J, with 15 bases in between. Germline V gene data show CDR1 as SGHDT and CDR2 as YYEEEE. The CDR3 nucleotides read TGTGCCAGCAGTATTGGGACCTTACTTGAGCAGTTCTTC. It is translated as CASSIGTLLEQFF. The full variable domain, completed using reference TRBV5-6 and TRBJ2-1, is DAGVTQSPTHLIKTRGQQVTLRCSPKSGHDTVSWYQQALGQGPQFIFQYYEEEERQRGNFPDRFSGHQFPNYSSELNVNALLLGDSALYLCASSIGTLLEQFFGPGTRLTVL.

The rearrangement links TRBV21-1 to TRBJ2-1; the listed D gene, TRBD2, was not tested against the DNA. TRBV21-1 is a listed pseudogene. CDR3 size: 17 residues. In DNA form, the CDR3 reads TGTGCCAGCAGCAAAGGACCCCAGACTAGCGGGTTTAATGAGCAGTTCTTC. It yields the protein CASSKGPQTSGFNEQFF.

The CDR3 protein is CASSFLAGTGELFF. The CDR3 DNA is TGTGCCAGCAGTTTTTTGGCGGGGACCGGGGAGCTGTTTTTT. V gene TRBV7-2 combines with J gene TRBJ2-2, with D tentatively TRBD2 (6 bases). Looked up from germline, CDR1 is SGHTA and CDR2 is FQGNSA. Trimming removed 6 bases from V and 5 bases from J, with 13 bases in between. This CDR3 is built from 14 residues.

This rearrangement joins TRBV5-1 to TRBJ2-3; TRBD2 matches at 8 bases. The CDR3 is 15 amino acids. The V and J ends lost 3 bases and 2 bases, in that order; junction bases with no gene match: 5. Germline V gives CDR1 SGHRS, CDR2 YFSETQ. The CDR3 loop is CASSSFGRATDTQYF. CDR3 DNA: TGCGCCAGCAGCTCCTTCGGGAGGGCCACAGATACGCAGTATTTT.

The chain is built from TRBV5-5 and TRBJ2-7; 7 nucleotides line up with TRBD2. The CDR3 is made up of 17 amino acids. After removal of 2 bases from V and 1 base from J, the junction contained 12 bases not matched to a gene. Germline V gene data show CDR1 as SGHKS and CDR2 as YYEKEE (reference sequence). The CDR3 loop reads CASSFLPPPAGSYEQYF. CDR3 sequence (DNA): TGTGCCAGCAGCTTTCTTCCCCCCCCAGCGGGGTCCTACGAGCAGTACTTC.

This chain uses TRBV19 with TRBJ1-2; maybe TRBD1 (5 bases). Trimming took off 2 bases at V and 6 bases at J, with 16 bases between the two ends. Germline V gives CDR1 LNHDA, CDR2 SQIVND (reference sequence). This CDR3 has 15 residues. CDR3: CASSISPPGYDGYTF. In DNA form, the CDR3 reads TGTGCCAGTAGTATATCCCCGCCAGGGTACGATGGCTACACCTTC.

This clonotype was recorded at least ten times. The V and J genes are TRBV12-3 or TRBV12-4 and TRBJ1-2, with D unclear. The CDR3 length is 12 residues. V lost 4 bases to trimming and J lost 8 bases, with 11 bases between them. This CDR3 is CASSSTGEGYTF. The CDR3 nucleotides read TGTGCCAGCAGTTCAACCGGCGAGGGCTACACCTTC.

The chain has TRBV18 and TRBJ2-5; 7 nucleotides align to TRBD1. The CDR3 totals 14 residues. V trimming: 9 bases; J trimming: 1 base; junction bases outside the gene matches: 8. Looked up from germline, CDR1 is KGHSH and CDR2 is LQKENI. Here the CDR3 DNA reads TGTGCCAGTGGAATCGGACAGGTCCAAGAGACCCAGTACTTC. Its protein product is CASGIGQVQETQYF.

This clonotype was observed a few times. The chain carries TRBV14 and TRBJ2-2, with D unclear. Per the germline V gene, CDR1 is SGHDN and CDR2 is FVKESK. Deletions cut 6 bases from V and 2 bases from J, with 13 bases between. The length of the CDR3 is 15 residues. The CDR3 reads CASSLPGSNTGELFF. The CDR3 coding sequence is TGTGCCAGCAGTCTACCGGGTTCTAACACCGGGGAGCTGTTTTTT.

Sample share makes this clonotype medium-sized. The rearrangement joins TRBV6-1 to TRBJ2-1; the D call may be TRBD1 or TRBD2 (6 bases each). This CDR3 has 15 residues. Germline V lookup: CDR1 MNHNS, CDR2 SASEGT. With 2 bases removed from V and 4 bases from J, the gap between germline ends came to 12 bases. For the CDR3, the DNA is TGTGCCAGCAGTGAACAAACGGGGGCGTACAATGAGCAGTTCTTC. Protein product: CASSEQTGAYNEQFF.